These 25 T cell receptor beta chains originate from one sample sequenced in a study of blood T cell repertoires in COVID-19. The table came from immunoSEQ multiplex PCR; TCRdb's copy has only in-frame clones and leaves some out. The sample contains 210,000 or so clones, 86% of which appear only once. Sequenced sample: PBMCs or T cells enriched from blood (not recorded which). All receptors derive from a woman between 50 and 59 years old in a cohort exposed to, infected with or recovered from COVID-19 (not recorded which).

V and J are TRBV5-1 and TRBJ2-5, with unresolved D. The ends were cut back, 3 bases at V and 4 bases at J, with 10 bases in the middle. The CDR3 has 13 amino acids. Germline loops: CDR1 SGHRS, CDR2 YFSETQ. The CDR3 region has the DNA TGCGCCAGCAGCTCAACAATTGGAGAGACCCAGTACTTC. Translation: CASSSTIGETQYF.

The rearrangement uses TRBV3-1 (or the pseudogene TRBV3-2) and TRBJ2-1; TRBD2 agrees at 8 bases. The V gene end was trimmed by 5 bases and the J gene end by 6 bases; junction bases not matched to a gene: 15. Looked up from germline, CDR1 is LGHDT and CDR2 is YNNKEL (reference sequence). The CDR3 consists of 17 residues. In DNA, the CDR3 is TGTGCCAGCAGCAACCCCCCAGACGGGGGGGCCACCAATGAGCAGTTCTTC. This sequence encodes CASSNPPDGGATNEQFF.

This chain joins TRBV28 and TRBJ1-2; 9 nucleotides align to TRBD1. The CDR3 length is 13 residues. V lost 6 bases to trimming and J lost 5 bases; unmatched junction nucleotides: 4. Germline V gene sequence: CDR1 MDHEN, CDR2 SYDVKM. CDR3 region: CASREGQGYGYTF. Here the CDR3 DNA reads TGTGCCAGCAGGGAGGGACAGGGATATGGCTACACCTTC.

This clone was counted only a few times. The chain combines TRBV11-3 with TRBJ2-2; D not resolved. Germline loops: CDR1 SGHNT, CDR2 YENEEA. V was cut by 2 bases and J by 1 base, with 5 bases left in between. The CDR3 sequence is 14 residues long. Here the CDR3 reads CASSLTGNTGELFF. The DNA of the CDR3 is TGTGCCAGCAGCTTAACTGGGAACACCGGGGAGCTGTTTTTT.

The chain links TRBV2 to TRBJ1-1; 7 positions match TRBD1. Germline V CDR1 and CDR2: SNHLY, FYNNEI. The CDR3 covers 13 residues. V trimming: 4 bases; J trimming: 14 bases; junction bases outside the gene matches: 13. The CDR3 sequence is CASSVKQGPGDFF. DNA for the CDR3: TGTGCCAGCAGTGTCAAACAGGGGCCGGGGGACTTCTTT.

The chain links TRBV30 to TRBJ2-7; TRBD2 matches at 9 bases. Trimming took 1 base from V and 2 from J; bases not matched to a gene: 0. Per germline, CDR1 GTSNPN and CDR2 SVGIG (reference sequence). The CDR3 contains 13 residues. The CDR3, as DNA: TGTGCCTGGAGTGGCGGGGGGGCCTACGAGCAGTACTTC. Protein sequence: CAWSGGGAYEQYF.

The chain uses TRBV6-5 and TRBJ1-2, with 9 bases fitting TRBD1. CDR3 size: 15 residues. Germline V CDR1 and CDR2: MNHEY, SVGAGI. The ends lost 5 bases at V and 6 bases at J; junction bases unmatched: 10. The CDR3 protein is CASSSRDRERNGYTF. As DNA, the CDR3 is TGTGCCAGCAGTAGCCGGGACAGGGAGAGGAATGGCTACACCTTC.

The rearrangement links TRBV10-2 to TRBJ2-1; 7 bases agree with TRBD2. J lost 6 bases, V lost 3 bases, and 11 bases had no gene match. This CDR3 spans 16 amino acids. CDR1 is WSHSY, CDR2 SAAADI, per germline. CDR3 sequence reads: CASSDLGRGTRNEQFF. CDR3 bases: TGCGCCAGCAGTGACCTCGGGCGGGGGACCCGCAATGAGCAGTTCTTC.

This chain links TRBV7-2 with TRBJ2-2, with D unresolved. V dropped 4 bases and J dropped 4 bases, with 13 bases sitting between them. The length of the CDR3 is 15 residues. The germline V gene encodes CDR1 SGHTA and CDR2 FQGNSA. CDR3 residues: CASSSPPLITGELFF. The DNA of the CDR3 is TGTGCCAGCAGCTCTCCGCCACTTATCACCGGGGAGCTGTTTTTT.

The chain links TRBV19 to TRBJ2-1, with D possibly TRBD1 on 5 matching bases. The CDR3 runs to 13 residues. Deletions cut 3 bases from V and 9 bases from J, with 12 bases between. CDR1 is LNHDA, CDR2 SQIVND, per germline (reference sequence). The CDR3 DNA follows: TGTGCCAGTAGTATTGGCAGGGTTGGTGAGCAGTTCTTC. The encoded protein is CASSIGRVGEQFF.

The rearrangement joins TRBV19 to TRBJ2-5; 7 bases map to TRBD1. There are 12 residues in the CDR3. Germline loops: CDR1 LNHDA, CDR2 SQIVND (reference sequence). The junction had 2 bases not matched to a gene; V was cut back by 8 bases and J by 2 bases. CDR3 loop: CASGDRQETQYF. The CDR3 DNA reads as TGTGCCAGTGGGGACAGACAAGAGACCCAGTACTTC. The variable domain in full, completed from reference TRBV19 and TRBJ2-5, reads DGGITQSPKYLFRKEGQNVTLSCEQNLNHDAMYWYRQDPGQGLRLIYYSQIVNDFQKGDIAEGYSVSREKKESFPLTVTSAQKNPTAFYLCASGDRQETQYFGPGTRLLVL.

The V gene is TRBV6-5, the J gene TRBJ2-5; TRBD1 is a possible D gene (5 bases). This CDR3 has 15 residues. The germline CDR1 and CDR2 sequences are MNHEY and SVGAGI. Trimming took 5 bases from V and 2 from J, leaving 15 bases between them. The CDR3 protein is CASSPQRAGQETQYF. CDR3 nucleotide sequence: TGTGCCAGCAGTCCACAAAGGGCAGGGCAAGAGACCCAGTACTTC.

This clone was counted a few times. The V gene is TRBV6-2 or TRBV6-3, the J gene TRBJ1-2, with TRBD1 matching 8 bases. V lost 6 bases and J lost 0; bases outside the gene matches: 9. CDR1 is MNHEY and CDR2 is SVGEGT in the germline V gene. CDR3 size: 16 residues. CDR3 loop: CASSHRDRNPNYGYTF. For the CDR3, the DNA is TGTGCCAGCAGCCACCGGGACAGGAATCCTAACTATGGCTACACCTTC.

The table lists this clone with a count of one. This sequence joins TRBV5-6 and TRBJ1-2; D possibly corresponds to TRBD1 (6 bases). Trimming left V 5 bases short and J 6 bases short, with 14 bases between. Germline V gene lookup returns CDR1 SGHDT and CDR2 YYEEEE. CDR3 length equals 13 residues. CDR3 in amino acids: CASRLPGGDGYTF. As DNA, the CDR3 is TGTGCCAGCAGGTTACCGGGGGGCGATGGCTACACCTTC.

The CDR3: CASHRGGEGTGELFF. The DNA for the CDR3 is TGTGCCAGCCACAGGGGGGGGGAGGGAACCGGGGAGCTGTTTTTT. The J gene is TRBJ2-2, the V gene TRBV6-5, with TRBD1 as a possible D gene (8 bases). Trimming shortened V by 8 bases and J by 5 bases, and 18 bases separated the two germline ends. The CDR3 extends over 15 amino acids. Germline V CDR1 and CDR2: MNHEY, SVGAGI.

The V gene is TRBV18, the J gene TRBJ1-3, with TRBD1 matching over 9 bases. The CDR3 sequence is 17 residues long. V lost 3 bases to trimming and J lost 4 bases; unmatched junction nucleotides: 10. Germline V gives CDR1 KGHSH, CDR2 LQKENI. CDR3 region: CASSPNALTGGGNTIYF. DNA of the CDR3: TGTGCCAGCTCACCGAACGCATTAACAGGGGGCGGAAACACCATATATTTT. Looking up the rest from reference TRBV18 and TRBJ1-3 gives the full variable domain: NAGVMQNPRHLVRRRGQEARLRCSPMKGHSHVYWYRQLPEEGLKFMVYLQKENIIDESGMPKERFSAEFPKEGPSILRIQQVVRGDSAAYFCASSPNALTGGGNTIYFGEGSWLTVV.

This clone was found once. The V gene is TRBV9, the J gene TRBJ2-2; 15 bases agree with TRBD2. The CDR3 has 17 amino acids. After removal of 3 bases from V and 7 bases from J, the junction contained 7 bases not matched to a gene. Germline V gene sequence: CDR1 SGDLS, CDR2 YYNGEE. For the CDR3, the DNA is TGTGCCAGCAGCGACCGGACTAGCGGGGGGGCTGTCGGGGAGCTGTTTTTT. It yields the protein CASSDRTSGGAVGELFF. The complete variable domain, with remaining parts taken from reference TRBV9 and TRBJ2-2, reads DSGVTQTPKHLITATGQRVTLRCSPRSGDLSVYWYQQSLDQGLQFLIQYYNGEERAKGNILERFSAQQFPDLHSELNLSSLELGDSALYFCASSDRTSGGAVGELFFGEGSRLTVL.

The CDR3: CASSLTQGKYNEQFF. In DNA form, the CDR3 reads TGTGCCAGCAGCTTAACACAGGGTAAGTACAATGAGCAGTTCTTC. The rearrangement joins TRBV7-6 to TRBJ2-1, with D perhaps matching TRBD1 (6 bases). The CDR3 covers 15 residues. The ends were cut back, 2 bases at V and 4 bases at J, with 12 bases in the middle. Germline-derived CDR1 and CDR2 are SGHVS and FNYEAQ.

The chain uses TRBV7-3 and TRBJ1-1; no firm D call. The germline V gene has CDR1 SGHTA and CDR2 FQGTGA. The ends were cut back, 3 bases at V and 1 base at J, with 6 bases in the middle. The CDR3 loop spans 13 amino acids. The CDR3 bases are TGTGCCAGCAGCTTCACACGGAACACTGAAGCTTTCTTT. Translating gives CASSFTRNTEAFF. The full variable domain, its missing parts supplied by reference TRBV7-3 and TRBJ1-1, is GAGVSQTPSNKVTEKGKYVELRCDPISGHTALYWYRQSLGQGPEFLIYFQGTGAADDSGLPNDRFFAVRPEGSVSTLKIQRTERGDSAVYLCASSFTRNTEAFFGQGTRLTVV.

This rearrangement joins TRBV7-3 to TRBJ2-1; 10 positions agree with TRBD2. Germline assignment: CDR1 SGHTA and CDR2 FQGTGA. J gave up 0 bases and V 5 bases, and 7 bases lay outside the gene matches. The CDR3 runs to 17 residues. The CDR3 reads CASSPSGGGSSYNEQFF. In nucleotides, the CDR3 is TGTGCCAGCAGCCCTAGCGGGGGCGGAAGCTCCTACAATGAGCAGTTCTTC.

This clone was seen just once. The CDR3 sequence: CASSQARGTTNSPLHF. As DNA, the CDR3 is TGTGCCAGCTCCCAGGCGAGGGGGACGACAAATTCACCCCTCCACTTT. This chain connects TRBV18 to TRBJ1-6, with D perhaps matching TRBD1 (6 bases). The V end lost 6 bases, the J end lost 7 bases, and 19 bases lay between the germline ends. The CDR3 is 16 residues long. CDR1 and CDR2 from the germline V gene are KGHSH and LQKENI. Filled out from reference TRBV18 and TRBJ1-6, the complete variable domain reads NAGVMQNPRHLVRRRGQEARLRCSPMKGHSHVYWYRQLPEEGLKFMVYLQKENIIDESGMPKERFSAEFPKEGPSILRIQQVVRGDSAAYFCASSQARGTTNSPLHFGNGTRLTVT.

This chain joins TRBV30 and TRBJ2-3; TRBD1 matches 7 bases. The CDR3 covers 14 residues. Per the germline V gene, CDR1 is GTSNPN and CDR2 is SVGIG (reference sequence). V gave up 6 bases and J gave up 2 bases; unmatched junction bases: 8. The CDR3, as DNA: TGTGCCTGCAATGACAGGGCCTACACAGATACGCAGTATTTT. Protein: CACNDRAYTDTQYF.

This clone was observed once. The chain carries TRBV7-2 and TRBJ2-5; 15 bases match TRBD2. Unmatched junction bases numbered 7, after V lost 4 bases and J lost 4 bases. The CDR3 contains 17 residues. The germline CDR1 and CDR2 sequences are SGHTA and FQGNSA. The DNA of the CDR3 is TGTGCCAGCAGCTCAGACGGACTAGCGGGGGGGCGAGAGACCCAGTACTTC. The encoded protein is CASSSDGLAGGRETQYF.

The gene calls are TRBV7-2 and TRBJ2-5, with 10 bases matching TRBD2. V shed 2 bases and J 7 bases; nucleotides not matched to a gene: 7. The CDR3 contains 15 residues. The germline CDR1 and CDR2 sequences are SGHTA and FQGNSA. The CDR3 reads CASSLLAGGVGTQYF. Written as DNA, the CDR3 is TGTGCCAGCAGCTTATTAGCGGGGGGTGTTGGGACCCAGTACTTC. The full variable domain, with the rest looked up from reference TRBV7-2 and TRBJ2-5, is GAGVSQSPSNKVTEKGKDVELRCDPISGHTALYWYRQSLGQGLEFLIYFQGNSAPDKSGLPSDRFSAERTGGSVSTLTIQRTQQEDSAVYLCASSLLAGGVGTQYFGPGTRLLVL.

This sequence joins TRBV10-2 and TRBJ1-2; 8 positions agree with TRBD1. The CDR3 covers 13 residues. Germline CDR1 is WSHSY and CDR2 is SAAADI. Trimming at V came to 6 bases and at J to 6 bases, leaving 6 bases not matched to a gene. The CDR3, as DNA: TGCGCCAGCAGCCTGACAGGGGCAGATGGCTACACCTTC. Amino acid sequence: CASSLTGADGYTF.